This T cell receptor (beta chain) was found in a study of blood T cells in healthy people across ages. V dropped 5 bases and J dropped 0; count of bases not matched to a gene: 0. This CDR3 is 13 amino acids long. Per germline, CDR1 GTSNPN and CDR2 SVGIG (reference sequence). PCR was performed a second time for roughly 7 to 12 cycles using a sample-barcoded 5' primer and a J-beta primer mix. Sequencing of every sample gave 3 million or more CDR3-containing paired-end reads. Each CDR3 protein gets one entry after TCRdb re-called the 5' RACE reads with MiXCR. The table has around 580,000 distinct CDR3 sequences, around half seen once; the top ten hold around 23%. This clonotype was recorded once.

This sequence originates from a man aged 80 or over in good health. The source material was blood. J is TRBJ2-2 and V is TRBV30; 7 bases map to TRBD1. For the CDR3, the DNA is TGTGCCTGGCAGGGGGCGAACACCGGGGAGCTGTTTTTT. It encodes CAWQGANTGELFF.